This T cell receptor (beta chain) is from a study of blood T cell repertoires in COVID-19. Data came from immunoSEQ multiplex PCR; TCRdb stores just in-frame clones and leaves some out. The sample consists of about 19,000 clones, around 90% of them appearing once. The source is a human donor in a cohort sampled during active COVID-19. The sample consisted of peripheral blood.

The CDR3 nucleotides are TGTGCCAGCAGTTACCCCTCACCCCCTCAGCGGGAGGACAATGAGCAGTTCTTC. This sequence encodes CASSYPSPPQREDNEQFF. The rearrangement joins TRBV28 to TRBJ2-1; 9 bases map to TRBD2. V lost 4 bases, J lost 5 bases, and 15 bases stayed unmatched. Germline lookup yields CDR1 MDHEN and CDR2 SYDVKM. The CDR3 is 18 residues long.